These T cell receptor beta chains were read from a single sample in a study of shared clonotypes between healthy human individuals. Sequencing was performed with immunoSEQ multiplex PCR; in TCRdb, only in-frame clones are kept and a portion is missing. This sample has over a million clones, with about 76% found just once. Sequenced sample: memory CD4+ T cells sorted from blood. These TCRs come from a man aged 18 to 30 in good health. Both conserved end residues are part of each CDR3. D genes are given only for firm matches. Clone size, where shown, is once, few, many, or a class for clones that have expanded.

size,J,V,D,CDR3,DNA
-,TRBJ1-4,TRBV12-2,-,CASRSKSWPGQVSTNEKLFF,TGTGCAAGTCGCTCAAAATCTTGGCCGGGACAGGTTTCAACTAATGAAAAACTGTTTTTT
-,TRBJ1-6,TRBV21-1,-,CASSKEGSGTVSSPLHF,TGTGCCAGCAGCAAAGAGGGGTCCGGGACCGTATCTTCACCCCTCCACTTT
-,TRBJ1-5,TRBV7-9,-,CASSGVGGSQPQHF,TGTGCCAGCAGCGGCGTCGGGGGGAGTCAGCCCCAGCATTTT
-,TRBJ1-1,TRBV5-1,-,CASTLEGGRNTEAFF,TGCGCCAGCACCTTAGAGGGGGGAAGGAACACTGAAGCTTTCTTT
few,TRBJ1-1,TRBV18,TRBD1,CASSQTGGRTEAFF,TGTGCCAGCTCTCAGACAGGGGGCCGTACTGAAGCTTTCTTT
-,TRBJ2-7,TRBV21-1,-,CASSSLGLAGPSSYEQYF,TGTGCCAGCAGCTCATTGGGACTAGCGGGACCTAGCTCCTACGAGCAGTACTTC
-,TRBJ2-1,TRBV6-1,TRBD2,CASSGRTPGLAGYNEQFF,TGTGCCAGCAGTGGACGGACGCCGGGACTAGCTGGCTACAATGAGCAGTTCTTC
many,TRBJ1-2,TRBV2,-,CASSEAKGFGYTF,TGTGCCAGCAGTGAAGCGAAAGGGTTCGGCTACACCTTC
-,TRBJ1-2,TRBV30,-,CAWTLGLNYGYTF,TGTGCCTGGACCCTCGGCCTTAACTATGGCTACACCTTC
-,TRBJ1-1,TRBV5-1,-,CASRTRVNTEAFF,TGCGCCAGCCGCACTAGAGTGAACACTGAAGCTTTCTTT